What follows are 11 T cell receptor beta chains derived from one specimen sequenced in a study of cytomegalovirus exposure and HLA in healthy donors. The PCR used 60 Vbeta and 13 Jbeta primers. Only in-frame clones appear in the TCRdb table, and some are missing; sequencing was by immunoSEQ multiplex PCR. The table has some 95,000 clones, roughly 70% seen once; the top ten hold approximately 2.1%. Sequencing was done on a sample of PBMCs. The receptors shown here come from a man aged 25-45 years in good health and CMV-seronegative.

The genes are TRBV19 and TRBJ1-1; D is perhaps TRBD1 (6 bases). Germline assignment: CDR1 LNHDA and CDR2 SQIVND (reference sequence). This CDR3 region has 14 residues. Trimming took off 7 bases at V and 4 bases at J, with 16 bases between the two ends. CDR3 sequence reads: CASKAWDMATEAFF. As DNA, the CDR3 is TGTGCCAGTAAGGCCTGGGACATGGCCACTGAAGCTTTCTTT.

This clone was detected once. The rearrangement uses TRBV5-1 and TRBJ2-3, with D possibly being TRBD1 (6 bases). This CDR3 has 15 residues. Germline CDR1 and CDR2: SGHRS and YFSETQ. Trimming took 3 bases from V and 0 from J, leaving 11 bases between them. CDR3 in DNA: TGCGCCAGCAGCTCGGACAGTTCTAGCACAGATACGCAGTATTTT. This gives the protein CASSSDSSSTDTQYF. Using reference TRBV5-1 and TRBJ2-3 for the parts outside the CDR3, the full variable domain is KAGVTQTPRYLIKTRGQQVTLSCSPISGHRSVSWYQQTPGQGLQFLFEYFSETQRNKGNFPGRFSGRQFSNSRSEMNVSTLELGDSALYLCASSSDSSSTDTQYFGPGTRLTVL.

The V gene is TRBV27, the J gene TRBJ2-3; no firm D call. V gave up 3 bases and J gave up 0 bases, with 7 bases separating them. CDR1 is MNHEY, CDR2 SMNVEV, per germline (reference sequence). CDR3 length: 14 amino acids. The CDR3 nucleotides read TGTGCCAGCAGTTTCGCCAGAAGCACAGATACGCAGTATTTT. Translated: CASSFARSTDTQYF.

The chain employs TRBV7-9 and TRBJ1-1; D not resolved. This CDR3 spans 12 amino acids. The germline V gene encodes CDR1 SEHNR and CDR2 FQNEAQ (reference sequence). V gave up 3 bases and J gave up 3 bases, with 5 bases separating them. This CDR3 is CASSFEDTEAFF. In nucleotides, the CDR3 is TGTGCCAGCAGCTTCGAGGACACTGAAGCTTTCTTT. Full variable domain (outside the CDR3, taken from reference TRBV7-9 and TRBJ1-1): DTGVSQNPRHKITKRGQNVTFRCDPISEHNRLYWYRQTLGQGPEFLTYFQNEAQLEKSRLLSDRFSAERPKGSFSTLEIQRTEQGDSAMYLCASSFEDTEAFFGQGTRLTVV.

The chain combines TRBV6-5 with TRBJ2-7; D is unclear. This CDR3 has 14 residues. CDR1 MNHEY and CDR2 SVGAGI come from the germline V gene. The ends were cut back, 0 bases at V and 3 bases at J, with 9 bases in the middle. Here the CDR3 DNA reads TGTGCCAGCAGTTACTCCATCCGAGACTACGAGCAGTACTTC. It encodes CASSYSIRDYEQYF.

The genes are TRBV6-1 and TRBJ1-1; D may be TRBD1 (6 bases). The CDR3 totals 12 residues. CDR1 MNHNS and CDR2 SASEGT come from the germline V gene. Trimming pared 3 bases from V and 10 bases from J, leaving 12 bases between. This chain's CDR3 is CASSDRTRGAFF. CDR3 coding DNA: TGTGCCAGCAGTGACCGCACCAGGGGAGCTTTCTTT.

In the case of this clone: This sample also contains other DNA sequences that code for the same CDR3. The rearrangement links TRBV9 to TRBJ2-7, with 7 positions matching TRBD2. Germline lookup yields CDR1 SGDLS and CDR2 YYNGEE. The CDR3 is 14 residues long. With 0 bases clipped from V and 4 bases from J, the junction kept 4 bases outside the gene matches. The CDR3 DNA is TGTGCCAGCAGCGTAGGTGGGGAGGGATACGAGCAGTACTTC. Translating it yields CASSVGGEGYEQYF.

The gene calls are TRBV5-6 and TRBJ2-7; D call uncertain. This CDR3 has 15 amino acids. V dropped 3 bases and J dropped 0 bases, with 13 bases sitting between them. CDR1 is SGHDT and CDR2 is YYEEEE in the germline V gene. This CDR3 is CASSSASRSSYEQYF. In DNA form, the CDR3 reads TGTGCCAGCAGCTCCGCATCAAGGAGCTCCTACGAGCAGTACTTC.

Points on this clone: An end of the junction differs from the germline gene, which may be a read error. This chain's CDR3 is CSVDNPALAGVLNF. DNA for the CDR3: TGCAGCGTTGATAACCCCGCCCTAGCGGGAGTTTTGAACTTC. J is TRBJ2-7 and V is TRBV29-1; 10 bases map to TRBD2. The length of the CDR3 is 14 residues. The germline V gene has CDR1 SQVTM and CDR2 ANQGSEA.

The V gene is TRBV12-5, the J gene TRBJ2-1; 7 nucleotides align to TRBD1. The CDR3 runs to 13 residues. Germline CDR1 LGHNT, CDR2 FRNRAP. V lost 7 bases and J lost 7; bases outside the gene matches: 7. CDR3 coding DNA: TGTGCTAGTGCCGCCCAGGGGGTGAATGAGCAGTTCTTC. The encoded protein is CASAAQGVNEQFF.

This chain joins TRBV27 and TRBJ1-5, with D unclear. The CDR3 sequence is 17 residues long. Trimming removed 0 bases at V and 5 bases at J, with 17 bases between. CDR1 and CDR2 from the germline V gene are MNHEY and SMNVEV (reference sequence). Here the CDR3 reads CASSLSSLLTSDQPQHF. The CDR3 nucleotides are TGTGCCAGCAGTTTATCAAGCCTTCTAACCTCCGATCAGCCCCAGCATTTT.